This entry describes one TCR beta chain. These data are taken from a study of blood T cell repertoires in COVID-19. Study summary: The study drew acute and convalescent COVID-19 samples from the United States, Italy and Spain. The analysed material was cDNA or gDNA that came from T cells, B-cell-depleted T cells, or PBMCs.

Recruits, aged roughly 18 to 100 years, lived in 24 US areas. Clinical history reported by participants formed the basis on which cohorts were assigned. The CDR3 runs to 12 residues. V lost 7 bases to trimming and J lost 8 bases, with 14 bases between them. The protocol was immunoSEQ multiplex PCR, while the TCRdb copy is restricted to in-frame clones and leaves out a portion. The sample shows some 250,000 clones, about 90% of them seen only once. V is TRBV12-3 or TRBV12-4 and J is TRBJ1-2, with a tentative D call TRBD1 (6 bases). The material sequenced was PBMCs or T cells enriched from blood (not recorded which). This receptor was identified in a human donor in a cohort exposed to, infected with or recovered from COVID-19 (not recorded which). The donor label of this sample is uncertain. The CDR3, as DNA: TGTGCCAGCACCCCCCCCGACAGGGGCTACACCTTC. This sequence encodes CASTPPDRGYTF.